These T cell receptor beta chains were read from a single sample in a study of T cell responses to AZD1222 COVID-19 vaccine. Using immunoSEQ multiplex PCR, the repertoire was profiled, and TCRdb retains in-frame clones only, with some absent. The sample records about 120,000 clones, 93% being singletons. The source was peripheral blood, collected 28 days after the second AZD1222 dose. These receptors came from an adult who received the AZD1222 COVID-19 vaccine. Both conserved end residues are part of each CDR3. The D gene is left open where the match is weak. Rows give clone size only sometimes, using once, few, many, or a class for an expanded clone.

size	V	D	J	CDR3	DNA
NA	TRBV7-8	NA	TRBJ1-1	CASSSYLTGNTEAFF	TGTGCCAGCAGTTCATACCTGACAGGGAACACTGAAGCTTTCTTT
NA	TRBV19	TRBD2	TRBJ2-1	CASSINPPQLAGGFDEQFF	TGTGCCAGTAGTATAAATCCCCCCCAGCTAGCGGGAGGGTTCGATGAGCAGTTCTTC
NA	TRBV6-2/TRBV6-3	TRBD1	TRBJ1-1	CASSSHRDRGLRNTEAFF	TGTGCCAGCAGTTCCCACCGGGACAGGGGGCTACGGAACACTGAAGCTTTCTTT
NA	TRBV6-6	NA	TRBJ2-3	CASISPADTQYF	TGTGCCAGCATTTCCCCAGCGGATACGCAGTATTTT
NA	TRBV5-4	NA	TRBJ2-1	CASSFTEAGEQFF	TGTGCCAGCAGCTTTACGGAGGCGGGTGAGCAGTTCTTC
NA	TRBV7-2	NA	TRBJ1-3	CASSLSLASGNTIYF	TGTGCCAGCAGCTTAAGTCTTGCGAGCGGAAACACCATATATTTT
NA	TRBV5-1	NA	TRBJ2-2	CASSLRGRSTGELFF	TGCGCCAGCAGCTTGCGCGGACGTAGCACCGGGGAGCTGTTTTTT
once	TRBV7-2	NA	TRBJ2-5	CASSGARGETQYF	TGTGCCAGCAGCGGGGCTAGGGGGGAGACCCAGTACTTC
NA	TRBV4-1	NA	TRBJ2-3	CASSQSHSDTQYF	TGCGCCAGCAGCCAATCACACTCAGATACGCAGTATTTT
NA	TRBV14	NA	TRBJ1-3	CASSQDHGNRAGNTIYF	TGTGCCAGCAGCCAAGATCATGGGAATCGGGCTGGAAACACCATATATTTT
NA	TRBV15	NA	TRBJ1-1	CATSRDLGSTGWVTEAFF	TGTGCCACCAGCAGAGATCTGGGTTCCACAGGGTGGGTCACTGAAGCTTTCTTT
once	TRBV9	NA	TRBJ1-4	CASSPSRGFSPNEKLFF	TGTGCCAGCAGCCCCTCTAGGGGTTTCTCCCCGAATGAAAAACTGTTTTTT
NA	TRBV5-1	NA	TRBJ2-3	CASSGDYGAADTQYF	TGCGCCAGCAGCGGGGATTATGGGGCCGCCGATACGCAGTATTTT
NA	TRBV7-6	TRBD2	TRBJ2-5	CASSLEWRGGQETQYF	TGTGCCAGCAGCTTAGAGTGGCGGGGGGGCCAAGAGACCCAGTACTTC
NA	TRBV5-4	TRBD1	TRBJ1-1	CASSFRQGKFTEAFF	TGTGCCAGCAGCTTCCGACAGGGCAAATTCACTGAAGCTTTCTTT
NA	TRBV4-1	TRBD1	TRBJ1-1	CASSAPTGMVEAFF	TGCGCCAGCAGCGCCCCGACAGGGATGGTCGAAGCTTTCTTT
NA	TRBV7-2	TRBD1	TRBJ2-7	CASSLGPGTADYEQYF	TGTGCCAGCAGCTTAGGGCCCGGGACAGCCGACTACGAGCAGTACTTC
NA	TRBV12-5	NA	TRBJ2-3	CASGLGSVTDTQYF	TGTGCTAGTGGCCTAGGATCAGTAACGGATACGCAGTATTTT
NA	TRBV30	NA	TRBJ2-5	CAWAFGPQETQYF	TGTGCCTGGGCATTCGGCCCGCAGGAGACCCAGTACTTC
NA	TRBV12-3/TRBV12-4	NA	TRBJ1-1	CASSSGAEAFF	TGTGCCAGCAGTTCAGGGGCTGAAGCTTTCTTT
NA	TRBV19	NA	TRBJ1-6	CASMKGYNSPLHF	TGTGCCAGTATGAAGGGGTATAATTCACCCCTCCACTTT
NA	TRBV5-1	NA	TRBJ1-3	CASMGGSSGNTIYF	TGCGCCAGCATGGGAGGGAGCTCTGGAAACACCATATATTTT
once	TRBV6-5	TRBD1	TRBJ1-1	CASSRDRVNTEAFF	TGTGCCAGCAGCCGCGACAGGGTGAACACTGAAGCTTTCTTT
NA	TRBV7-8	TRBD1	TRBJ1-2	CASSPTAGTAYGYTF	TGTGCCAGCAGCCCGACAGCCGGGACAGCCTATGGCTACACCTTC
NA	TRBV18	NA	TRBJ1-4	CASSPIEGEKLFF	TGTGCCAGCTCACCAATTGAGGGTGAAAAACTGTTTTTT
once	TRBV10-3	TRBD1	TRBJ1-3	CAIRRQGGGNTIYF	TGTGCCATCAGGAGACAGGGTGGAGGAAACACCATATATTTT
NA	TRBV24-1	TRBD1	TRBJ2-1	CATSEDRGAQGTRNEQFF	TGTGCCACCAGTGAGGACAGGGGAGCACAGGGTACCAGGAATGAGCAGTTCTTC
NA	TRBV27	TRBD2	TRBJ2-7	CASSPVVGAGGTYEQYF	TGTGCCAGCAGTCCAGTGGTTGGAGCGGGAGGTACCTACGAGCAGTACTTC
NA	TRBV19	TRBD1	TRBJ2-7	CASSKDRANSYEQYF	TGTGCCAGTAGTAAGGACAGGGCTAACTCCTACGAGCAGTACTTC
NA	TRBV29-1	NA	TRBJ2-6	CSAGGVGGANVLTF	TGCAGCGCCGGCGGGGTAGGTGGGGCCAACGTCCTGACTTTC
NA	TRBV7-9	NA	TRBJ2-3	CASSLAMDSDTQYF	TGTGCCAGCAGCTTAGCGATGGACTCAGATACGCAGTATTTT
NA	TRBV6-5	NA	TRBJ1-2	CASSYRQGDGYTF	TGTGCCAGCAGTTACAGGCAGGGAGATGGCTACACCTTC
NA	TRBV28	NA	TRBJ1-1	CASGMTGTEAFF	TGTGCCAGCGGCATGACGGGTACTGAAGCTTTCTTT
once	TRBV7-2	TRBD1	TRBJ1-2	CASSLVEGASYGYTF	TGTGCCAGCAGCTTAGTTGAGGGGGCTTCCTATGGCTACACCTTC
once	TRBV19	NA	TRBJ2-3	CASSLELYTDTQYF	TGTGCCAGTAGTTTGGAGCTGTACACAGATACGCAGTATTTT
NA	TRBV7-9	TRBD1	TRBJ2-5	CASSLEDRGLLGETQYF	TGTGCCAGCAGCTTAGAGGACAGGGGACTGTTGGGGGAGACCCAGTACTTC
NA	TRBV23-1	NA	TRBJ2-7	CASSSPLRDEQYF	TGCGCCAGCAGTTCCCCGTTGCGCGACGAGCAGTACTTC